This section outlines one T cell receptor beta chain sequence together with its context. The clone's antigen remains unknown. Base qualities are missing; no much larger clone stands one base away. The data derive from a study of blood T cell repertoires in COVID-19 (TCRdb year 2020). For the study in its entirety: Samples covering the acute and convalescent phases of COVID-19 were provided by collaborators in the United States, Italy and Spain. Nearly every sample came with metadata listing a de-identified subject ID, COVID-19 status, age in years and sex. Samples were obtained from the ongoing ImmuneRACE study (first 160 participants) and from over 1,000 subjects provided by 6 global collaborators. The material from the prospective study consisted of cDNA or gDNA derived from T cells, B-cell-depleted T cells, or PBMCs. Deeply sampled blood TCRbeta repertoires from subjects exposed to, actively infected with, or recovered from COVID-19 were included in the dataset. The repertoires were made available in a free public database intended to serve as a resource for research on the immune response to SARS-CoV-2. Where available, HLA class I and class II types were obtained from metadata supplied by the sample provider rather than from assay-based typing.

The immunoSEQ Assay, a bias-controlled multiplex PCR, was used to amplify TCRbeta CDR3 regions from genomic DNA. In the original analysis: Nucleated cell counts per sample were estimated from amplification of reference gene primers within the assay. To quantify the absolute abundance of each unique TCRbeta CDR3 rearrangement, sequence reads were collapsed and filtered. For each sample, productive Simpson clonality was calculated as the square root of Simpson's diversity index over productive rearrangements. TCRdb took this table from immuneACCESS and kept in-frame rearrangements with V and J called. Such tables lack part of the clones; where checked against another copy, unresolved V genes explain under half of the gap, and the rest is unexplained. Clone size and V and J calls were adopted from that table, with D and trimming inferred from the DNA. The sample table shows around 94,000 clones, and around four fifths are seen once. The leading ten clones occupy under 3.5% of the sample.

The collaborating institutions used their own protocols to collect whole blood in K2EDTA tubes. For TCRbeta analysis, collaborators shipped samples as frozen whole blood, isolated PBMCs, or DNA extracted from either of those sample types. The investigation overall reported the following: The amount of clinical and demographic metadata varied by source and participant and was provided uncurated.

From a lookup of the germline V gene, CDR1 and CDR2 are LGHNA and YSLEER. V loses 0 bases of germline sequence and J loses 4 bases, and the interval between the two ends is 18 bases. The CDR3 holds 17 amino acids from the cysteine to the phenylalanine. The read is trimmed to its CDR3 DNA, 51 bases read in frame from base 1. This clonotype originated in a man aged 50-60 years with acute or convalescent COVID-19. The receptor chain draws on TRBV4-3 and TRBJ1-2; the D segment could be TRBD1, given 5 matching bases. Sequenced material: peripheral blood. The CDR3 is CASSQDWGPTDGYGYTF. The sequence in DNA is TGCGCCAGCAGCCAAGATTGGGGTCCGACAGACGGCTATGGCTACACCTTC.